These T cell receptor beta chains were read from a single sample in a study of T-cell memory formation after mild COVID-19. One entry per CDR3 protein, called by TCRdb with MiXCR from the 5' RACE reads. The table includes 250,000 to 300,000 distinct CDR3 sequences, more than 15% detected once. Sequencing was carried out using PBMCs or a T cell subset sorted from them (not recorded which). Receptors originate from a young man who had mild COVID-19 (a few samples of this study predate the infection). Cell type and time point are not known. Each CDR3 is given with its conserved first and last residue. Fields, in order: J gene, clone size, V gene, D gene, CDR3 DNA, CDR3 protein. D genes are given only for firm matches. Where a row states a size, it is once, few, many or the class of an expanded clone; other rows omit it.

TRBJ2-5 | NA | TRBV20-1 | NA | TGCAGTGCTAGACTGCAGGAAGAGACCCAGTACTTC | CSARLQEETQYF
TRBJ2-7 | NA | TRBV29-1 | TRBD1 | TGCAGCGTCTTCTTTTCCATCGGACAGGGCAAAACCTACGAGCAGTACTTC | CSVFFSIGQGKTYEQYF
TRBJ2-1 | NA | TRBV5-1 | NA | TGCGCCAGCAGCTTGGGGTACGGTGAGCTTGAGCAGTTCTTC | CASSLGYGELEQFF
TRBJ2-7 | NA | TRBV5-1 | TRBD1 | TGCGCCAGCAGCTTGGGACCGGACAGGGCATCCTACGAGCAGTACTTC | CASSLGPDRASYEQYF
TRBJ2-5 | few | TRBV7-2 | TRBD1 | TGTGCCAGCAGCCCCAGACAGGGGGCGGGAGAGACCCAGTACTTC | CASSPRQGAGETQYF
TRBJ2-3 | few | TRBV25-1 | NA | TGTGCCAGCAGTAGGGCACCCTCATCTAGCACAGATACGCAGTATTTT | CASSRAPSSSTDTQYF
TRBJ2-5 | NA | TRBV5-1 | TRBD2 | TGCGCCAGCAAGGTAGCGGGGCAAGAGACCCAGTACTTC | CASKVAGQETQYF
TRBJ2-2 | few | TRBV14 | NA | TGTGCCAGCGGGGCCATCCACACCGGGGAGCTGTTTTTT | CASGAIHTGELFF
TRBJ1-1 | NA | TRBV7-9 | NA | TGTGCCAGCAACCACTCCTCCGGGGTGGGAGCTTTCTTT | CASNHSSGVGAFF
TRBJ1-2 | many | TRBV6-1 | NA | TGTGCCAGCAGTGACAGGGGAAACGACTATGGCTACACCTTC | CASSDRGNDYGYTF
TRBJ2-3 | NA | TRBV6-5 | NA | TGTGCCAGCAGTAGGACCGGGGGATATACGCAGTATTTT | CASSRTGGYTQYF
TRBJ1-5 | NA | TRBV19 | NA | TGTGCCAGTAGTGCCCAGGCCATCAATCAGCCCCAGCATTTT | CASSAQAINQPQHF
TRBJ1-1 | NA | TRBV29-1 | NA | TGCAGCGTTGAAGGTCCCACTCAGGGGACTGAAGCTTTCTTT | CSVEGPTQGTEAFF
TRBJ2-5 | many | TRBV7-9 | NA | TGTGCCAGCAGCTTACTCCAAGAGACCCAGTACTTC | CASSLLQETQYF
TRBJ1-4 | NA | TRBV6-6 | NA | TGTGCCAGCAGTTATGTGCAGATTAATGAAAAACTGTTTTTT | CASSYVQINEKLFF
TRBJ2-3 | many | TRBV11-2 | TRBD2 | TGTGCCAGCAGCTTAGGAAAGCTAGCGGGGCTAGATACGCAGTATTTT | CASSLGKLAGLDTQYF
TRBJ1-5 | NA | TRBV20-1 | NA | TGCAGTGCTAAGGTGGGCAGGGATCAGCCCCAGCATTTT | CSAKVGRDQPQHF
TRBJ2-3 | NA | TRBV12-3/TRBV12-4 | NA | TGTGCCAGCAGTCCAACGGGGGTTACGCAGTATTTT | CASSPTGVTQYF
TRBJ1-6 | few | TRBV25-1 | NA | TGTGCCAGCAGTGAAGTGGGGGCTAGGAGCTCCTATAATTCACCCCTCCACTTT | CASSEVGARSSYNSPLHF
TRBJ2-7 | few | TRBV30 | NA | TGTGCCTGGAGCCCAGGGGACTACGAGCAGTACTTC | CAWSPGDYEQYF
TRBJ1-5 | NA | TRBV6-6 | NA | TGTGCCAGCAGTTCGGAAACCACAGGGTATAGCAATCAGCCCCAGCATTTT | CASSSETTGYSNQPQHF
TRBJ2-5 | NA | TRBV3-1 | NA | TGTGCCAGCAGCCAAATGAGCGGCAGAGAGACCCAGTACTTC | CASSQMSGRETQYF
TRBJ2-3 | NA | TRBV10-3 | NA | TGTGCCATCAGTGAGATTGAGGTCCGCACAGATACGCAGTATTTT | CAISEIEVRTDTQYF
TRBJ2-5 | few | TRBV7-8 | NA | TGTGCCAGCAGCCCTCCTGGGACCCAGTACTTC | CASSPPGTQYF
TRBJ2-3 | few | TRBV7-2 | TRBD2 | TGTGCCAGCAGCTTCGGGGGGGCTGCCACAGATACGCAGTATTTT | CASSFGGAATDTQYF
TRBJ2-5 | few | TRBV6-2/TRBV6-3 | NA | TGTGCCAGCAGTTACTCGACCATGGCAGAGACCCAGTACTTC | CASSYSTMAETQYF
TRBJ1-1 | many | TRBV5-1 | TRBD1 | TGCGCCAGCAGGGACAGGGGGACGAACACTGAAGCTTTCTTT | CASRDRGTNTEAFF
TRBJ2-5 | NA | TRBV7-8 | TRBD2 | TGTGCCAGCAGCTCCGGGACTAGCACGAGCTGGGCCCAGTACTTC | CASSSGTSTSWAQYF
TRBJ1-2 | NA | TRBV6-6 | NA | TGTGCCAGCAGTTACTCGAAGGACACGATGGGGGGCTACACCTTC | CASSYSKDTMGGYTF
TRBJ2-7 | NA | TRBV4-3 | TRBD2 | TGCGCCAGCAGCCATGATAGCGGGGGATCCTACGAGCAGTACTTC | CASSHDSGGSYEQYF
TRBJ2-5 | many | TRBV10-3 | TRBD1 | TGTGCCATCAGTGAGGGGACAGGGGGATTGGAGACCCAGTACTTC | CAISEGTGGLETQYF
TRBJ2-7 | NA | TRBV7-2 | NA | TGTGCCAGCACCCGTACTAGCATCTACGAGCAGTACTTC | CASTRTSIYEQYF
TRBJ2-5 | NA | TRBV4-1 | NA | TGCGCCAGCAGCCCCCCCCAGGCGGAGACCCAGTACTTC | CASSPPQAETQYF
TRBJ1-2 | few | TRBV7-2 | TRBD1 | TGTGCCAGCAGCCTGCAGGGGGTATATGGCTACACCTTC | CASSLQGVYGYTF
TRBJ2-7 | NA | TRBV7-2 | TRBD1 | TGTGCCAGCAGCCCCCGGCCAGGGACAGGCTTCTACGAGCAGTACTTC | CASSPRPGTGFYEQYF
TRBJ2-5 | few | TRBV7-9 | NA | TGTGCCAGCAGCCTAAGGGGGGTGCCAGAGACCCAGTACTTC | CASSLRGVPETQYF
TRBJ2-6 | few | TRBV7-9 | TRBD1 | TGTGCCAGCAGCCGTGGTGGTCTCGGGGACAGGGGCTTCCTGACTTTC | CASSRGGLGDRGFLTF
TRBJ2-1 | NA | TRBV4-1 | TRBD2 | TGCGCCAGCAGCCAAGATGGCGGGGGGGGGTACAATGAGCAGTTCTTC | CASSQDGGGGYNEQFF
TRBJ2-7 | NA | TRBV30 | TRBD1 | TGTGCTTGGAACAGGGGGCATAGCGAGCAGTACTTC | CAWNRGHSEQYF
TRBJ1-6 | NA | TRBV6-5 | TRBD1 | TGTGCCAGCAGTGACAGGGGGGGCGTGAATTCACCCCTCCACTTT | CASSDRGGVNSPLHF
TRBJ2-1 | few | TRBV7-9 | TRBD2 | TGTGCCAGCAGCCCAAATCTAGCGGTGGGACCAGACGAGCAGTTCTTC | CASSPNLAVGPDEQFF
TRBJ2-1 | NA | TRBV11-1 | NA | TGTGCCAGCAGCTTACCCCCGGGACAGCAGTTCTTC | CASSLPPGQQFF